These 2 T cell receptor beta chains were sequenced from one sample in a study of pediatric ulcerative colitis. The data were produced by immunoSEQ multiplex PCR, yet TCRdb's version contains in-frame clones alone and is incomplete. The sample lists 30,000 to 35,000 clones, about 81% occurring once. One to two pinch biopsies were taken from the rectum during colonoscopy. Input material: gut tissue. The receptors here all came from a boy between 10 and 17 years old with mild ulcerative colitis.

This chain joins TRBV30 and TRBJ1-2; maybe TRBD1 (6 bases). The CDR3 spans 13 residues. Germline V gives CDR1 GTSNPN, CDR2 SVGIG (reference sequence). Trimming removed 2 bases at V and 2 bases at J, with 9 bases between. Written as DNA, the CDR3 is TGTGCCTGGAGTAGGGGGATCAACTATGGCTACACCTTC. Amino acids: CAWSRGINYGYTF.

This clone has a handful of counts. This chain links TRBV7-6 with TRBJ2-7, with TRBD2 identical over 11 bases. Trimming at V came to 0 bases and at J to 5 bases, leaving 3 bases not matched to a gene. Germline V gene data show CDR1 as SGHVS and CDR2 as FNYEAQ. The CDR3 is made up of 15 amino acids. CDR3 region: CASSLASGGAHEQYF. DNA for the CDR3: TGTGCCAGCAGCTTAGCTAGCGGGGGGGCCCACGAGCAGTACTTC.